The 30 T cell receptor beta chains below were found in one sample sequenced in a study of technical replicates of blood from several donors. Profiling relied on immunoSEQ multiplex PCR, and the TCRdb table lists in-frame clones only, not all of them. Of approximately 76,000 clones listed, around 85% are singletons. Sequenced material: PBMCs. The source of these receptors is a human donor in good health. Some clones in this sample may be carry-over from other donors' samples.

The chain links TRBV11-2 to TRBJ1-3; perhaps TRBD1 as D (5 bases). Germline V gene lookup returns CDR1 SGHAT and CDR2 FQNNGV. The CDR3 runs 15 residues. With 3 bases removed from V and 7 bases from J, the gap between germline ends came to 16 bases. CDR3 nucleotide sequence: TGTGCCAGCAGCTTGTCAGGGAATGTTCAGAACACCATATATTTT. Its translation: CASSLSGNVQNTIYF. The variable domain in full, completed from reference TRBV11-2 and TRBJ1-3, reads EAGVAQSPRYKIIEKRQSVAFWCNPISGHATLYWYQQILGQGPKLLIQFQNNGVVDDSQLPKDRFSAERLKGVDSTLKIQPAKLEDSAVYLCASSLSGNVQNTIYFGEGSWLTVV.

This chain links TRBV19 with TRBJ1-1; a possible D gene is TRBD1 (5 bases). This CDR3 has 14 residues. Between the trimmed V and J ends, which lost 7 bases and 2 bases, there was a span of 14 bases. CDR1 and CDR2 from the germline V gene are LNHDA and SQIVND (reference sequence). CDR3 sequence (DNA): TGTGCCAGTATGAGGCGACAGACTAACACTGAAGCTTTCTTT. Its translation: CASMRRQTNTEAFF.

The J gene is TRBJ1-1, the V gene TRBV19, with 8 bases matching TRBD1. Germline V CDR1 and CDR2: LNHDA, SQIVND (reference sequence). The CDR3 contains 14 residues. Losses at the gene ends were 5 bases for V and 6 bases for J; bases not matched to a gene: 8. The DNA for the CDR3 is TGTGCCAGTAGTGCCAGGGACAGGCCCCCTGAAGCTTTCTTT. As protein: CASSARDRPPEAFF.

In DNA, the CDR3 is TGCAGCGGTGGGACACTCCCGGAACAGTACTTC. Residues: CSGGTLPEQYF. The gene calls are TRBV29-1 and TRBJ2-7; possibly TRBD1 for D (6 bases). V lost 7 bases to trimming and J lost 10 bases, with 17 bases between them. There are 11 residues in the CDR3. Germline V CDR1 and CDR2: SQVTM, ANQGSEA.

The rearrangement uses TRBV29-1 and TRBJ2-1; 11 bases line up with TRBD1. From germline, CDR1 is SQVTM and CDR2 ANQGSEA. The CDR3 extends over 13 amino acids. The V segment lost 8 bases and the J segment 4 bases; nucleotides outside the gene matches: 4. The CDR3 region is CSSGTGGYNEQFF. The DNA for the CDR3 is TGCAGCTCGGGGACAGGGGGATACAATGAGCAGTTCTTC.

The gene calls are TRBV4-3 and TRBJ1-1; TRBD1 matches at 11 bases. Germline V gene lookup returns CDR1 LGHNA and CDR2 YSLEER. The CDR3 covers 16 residues. J lost 5 bases, V lost 0 bases, and 5 bases had no gene match. The CDR3 sequence: CASSQEAGQGGTEAFF. The DNA of the CDR3 is TGCGCCAGCAGCCAAGAGGCGGGACAGGGGGGGACTGAAGCTTTCTTT.

This chain links TRBV9 with TRBJ1-4, with 7 bases identical to TRBD1. In germline, CDR1 is SGDLS, CDR2 YYNGEE. The CDR3 consists of 16 residues. Losses at the gene ends were 4 bases for V and 0 bases for J; bases not matched to a gene: 6. The CDR3 nucleotides are TGTGCCAGCAGCTCCTCAACAGGGGCAACTAATGAAAAACTGTTTTTT. The encoded protein is CASSSSTGATNEKLFF.

The rearrangement uses TRBV4-3 and TRBJ2-7; 15 bases agree with TRBD2. Losses at the gene ends were 1 base for V and 3 bases for J; bases not matched to a gene: 10. CDR3 length equals 19 residues. Germline V gene data show CDR1 as LGHNA and CDR2 as YSLEER. CDR3 coding DNA: TGCGCCAGCAGCCAAGCATCGGGACTAGCGGGAGGATTAGGCTACGAGCAGTACTTC. This gives the protein CASSQASGLAGGLGYEQYF.

This rearrangement joins TRBV4-3 to TRBJ2-7; D is possibly TRBD2 (6 bases). Germline values: CDR1 LGHNA, CDR2 YSLEER. This CDR3 spans 16 amino acids. V shed 0 bases and J shed 2 bases, with 14 bases lying between them. CDR3 amino acids: CASSQEGVGGTYEQYF. The CDR3 bases are TGCGCCAGCAGCCAAGAGGGGGTTGGAGGGACCTACGAGCAGTACTTC.

V gene TRBV12-5 combines with J gene TRBJ1-4; a weak D match, TRBD1 (5 bases). CDR1 is LGHNT and CDR2 is FRNRAP in the germline V gene. V was shortened by 0 bases and J by 3 bases, with 14 bases between the two germline ends. This CDR3 spans 17 amino acids. The CDR3 here is CASGLVRLQQANEKLFF. The CDR3 coding sequence is TGTGCTAGTGGTTTGGTACGACTTCAACAGGCTAATGAAAAACTGTTTTTT.

The rearrangement links TRBV5-1 to TRBJ2-3; D possibly corresponds to TRBD1 (5 bases). Trimming removed 0 bases at V and 1 base at J, with 6 bases between. This CDR3 comprises 14 residues. Germline V gives CDR1 SGHRS, CDR2 YFSETQ. CDR3: CASSLGQRTDTQYF. The DNA of the CDR3 is TGCGCCAGCAGCTTGGGACAGCGCACAGATACGCAGTATTTT.

This chain joins TRBV7-2 and TRBJ2-7; tentative D call: TRBD2 (6 bases). V was clipped by 4 bases and J by 2 bases, with 21 bases between them. Germline V gene lookup returns CDR1 SGHTA and CDR2 FQGNSA. The CDR3 runs 17 residues. The CDR3 DNA reads TGTGCCAGCAGCTCTACACGTCGCACCCGGGAGACCTACGAGCAGTACTTC. Its translation is CASSSTRRTRETYEQYF. The whole variable domain, remainder taken from reference TRBV7-2 and TRBJ2-7, is GAGVSQSPSNKVTEKGKDVELRCDPISGHTALYWYRQSLGQGLEFLIYFQGNSAPDKSGLPSDRFSAERTGGSVSTLTIQRTQQEDSAVYLCASSSTRRTRETYEQYFGPGTRLTVT.

V gene TRBV4-2 combines with J gene TRBJ2-7, with D possibly matching TRBD2 (6 bases). The CDR3 totals 14 residues. With 4 bases removed from V and 3 bases from J, the gap between germline ends came to 13 bases. In germline, CDR1 is LGHNA, CDR2 YNFKEQ. This chain's CDR3 is CASSRELASYEQYF. The CDR3 nucleotides are TGTGCCAGCAGCCGAGAGCTAGCGAGCTACGAGCAGTACTTC.

The J gene is TRBJ2-1, the V gene TRBV9; TRBD1 matches at 9 bases. This CDR3 region has 15 residues. Germline V gene sequence: CDR1 SGDLS, CDR2 YYNGEE. The V gene end was trimmed by 0 bases and the J gene end by 7 bases; junction bases not matched to a gene: 5. In nucleotides, the CDR3 is TGTGCCAGCAGCGTAGTGGGGACAGGGTTGAATGAGCAGTTCTTC. Its translation: CASSVVGTGLNEQFF.

The V gene is TRBV7-9, the J gene TRBJ1-1; D call uncertain. The CDR3 is 15 residues long. Germline V gene data show CDR1 as SEHNR and CDR2 as FQNEAQ (reference sequence). V was shortened by 5 bases and J by 2 bases, with 15 bases between the two germline ends. CDR3 nucleotide sequence: TGTGCCAGCAGCCCTCGGGAGACACCCAACACTGAAGCTTTCTTT. Protein sequence: CASSPRETPNTEAFF.

The CDR3 region is CSARSAGGYTF. In DNA, the CDR3 is TGCAGTGCTAGATCGGCAGGTGGCTACACCTTC. This rearrangement joins TRBV20-1 to TRBJ1-2; no clear D. The CDR3 spans 11 residues. Germline V gene lookup returns CDR1 DFQATT and CDR2 SNEGSKA (reference sequence). With 2 bases removed from V and 7 bases from J, the gap between germline ends came to 8 bases.

V usage is TRBV27 and J usage is TRBJ2-7, with D possibly being TRBD1 (6 bases). The CDR3 runs to 14 residues. Trimming removed 2 bases at V and 6 bases at J, with 14 bases between. Germline CDR1 reads MNHEY; CDR2 reads SMNVEV (reference sequence). In DNA, the CDR3 is TGTGCCAGCAGTTTAGTAGCAGGGGACGGCGAGCAGTACTTC. This encodes CASSLVAGDGEQYF.

This clone was found once. Other DNA sequences in the same sample also yield this CDR3. The CDR3 nucleotides read TGTGCCAGCAGAGGCGACAGGGGGAACACAGATACGCAGTATTTT. This translates into CASRGDRGNTDTQYF. V usage is TRBV6-1 and J usage is TRBJ2-3; 9 bases fit TRBD1. After removal of 6 bases from V and 2 bases from J, the junction contained 6 bases not matched to a gene. Germline V gene sequence: CDR1 MNHNS, CDR2 SASEGT. CDR3 length equals 15 residues.

This rearrangement joins TRBV7-9 to TRBJ1-1; D is unclear. Looked up from germline, CDR1 is SEHNR and CDR2 is FQNEAQ (reference sequence). This CDR3 region has 13 residues. Between the trimmed V and J ends, which lost 2 bases and 1 base, there was a span of 5 bases. The DNA of the CDR3 is TGTGCCAGCAGCTTATCAGAGAACACTGAAGCTTTCTTT. Residues: CASSLSENTEAFF.

The rearrangement uses TRBV13 and TRBJ2-7; D possibly corresponds to TRBD1 (5 bases). This CDR3 has 12 amino acids. The V gene's germline CDR1 is PRHDT and CDR2 FYEKMQ (reference sequence). V dropped 4 bases and J dropped 4 bases, with 8 bases sitting between them. The CDR3 region is CASSSNRYEQYF. Here the CDR3 DNA reads TGTGCCAGCAGCTCCAACAGGTACGAGCAGTACTTC.

This chain connects TRBV19 to TRBJ2-7, with 10 bases fitting TRBD2. The germline CDR1 and CDR2 sequences are LNHDA and SQIVND (reference sequence). J was trimmed by 4 bases and V by 4 bases; bases with no gene match: 7. The CDR3 runs to 15 residues. The chain's CDR3 is CASSNHRTSGYEQYF. CDR3 in DNA: TGTGCCAGTAGTAACCACCGGACTAGCGGATACGAGCAGTACTTC. Full variable domain (remainder filled in from reference TRBV19 and TRBJ2-7): DGGITQSPKYLFRKEGQNVTLSCEQNLNHDAMYWYRQDPGQGLRLIYYSQIVNDFQKGDIAEGYSVSREKKESFPLTVTSAQKNPTAFYLCASSNHRTSGYEQYFGPGTRLTVT.

The rearrangement links TRBV9 to TRBJ2-5, with TRBD1 identical over 8 bases. This CDR3 comprises 14 residues. Germline V gene lookup returns CDR1 SGDLS and CDR2 YYNGEE. V gave up 8 bases and J gave up 1 base; unmatched junction bases: 7. The CDR3 protein is CASGQGPTQETQYF. CDR3 in DNA: TGTGCCAGTGGACAGGGCCCTACCCAAGAGACCCAGTACTTC. The variable domain in full, completed from reference TRBV9 and TRBJ2-5, reads DSGVTQTPKHLITATGQRVTLRCSPRSGDLSVYWYQQSLDQGLQFLIQYYNGEERAKGNILERFSAQQFPDLHSELNLSSLELGDSALYFCASGQGPTQETQYFGPGTRLLVL.

This clone was seen a single time. The chain joins TRBV19 to TRBJ2-3; perhaps TRBD1 as D (6 bases). The CDR3 covers 17 residues. Germline V gene sequence: CDR1 LNHDA, CDR2 SQIVND (reference sequence). Trimming removed 0 bases from V and 3 bases from J, with 16 bases in between. The CDR3 loop reads CASSIDESGRGTDTQYF. The CDR3 region has the DNA TGTGCCAGTAGTATAGATGAATCGGGCAGGGGAACAGATACGCAGTATTTT. Combining the CDR3 with reference TRBV19 and TRBJ2-3 gives the whole variable domain DGGITQSPKYLFRKEGQNVTLSCEQNLNHDAMYWYRQDPGQGLRLIYYSQIVNDFQKGDIAEGYSVSREKKESFPLTVTSAQKNPTAFYLCASSIDESGRGTDTQYFGPGTRLTVL.

The chain uses TRBV6-1 and TRBJ1-1, with 9 bases aligning to TRBD1. V dropped 4 bases and J dropped 4; count of bases not matched to a gene: 10. Germline V lookup: CDR1 MNHNS, CDR2 SASEGT. The CDR3 consists of 16 residues. The CDR3 DNA reads TGTGCCAGCAGTGCGGGACAGGGACCAAGGGGCACTGAAGCTTTCTTT. It encodes CASSAGQGPRGTEAFF.

The rearrangement uses TRBV2 and TRBJ1-2; D remains ambiguous. Per the germline V gene, CDR1 is SNHLY and CDR2 is FYNNEI. The CDR3 runs to 15 residues. The germline V and J ends were trimmed by 7 bases and 1 base, with 16 bases remaining between them. CDR3 sequence (DNA): TGTGCCAGCACCAGGCCCGGGAGGCATAACTATGGCTACACCTTC. Encoded protein: CASTRPGRHNYGYTF.

The V call is TRBV11-1, the J call TRBJ2-3, with 11 bases that match TRBD2. The V gene's germline CDR1 is SGHAT and CDR2 FQDESV (reference sequence). This CDR3 spans 16 amino acids. J was trimmed by 5 bases and V by 4 bases; bases with no gene match: 8. The CDR3 is CASSSNSGGALDTQYF. In DNA, the CDR3 is TGTGCCAGCAGCTCAAATAGCGGGGGGGCCCTAGATACGCAGTATTTT.

V gene TRBV19 combines with J gene TRBJ1-2, with TRBD1 matching 10 bases. The germline V gene has CDR1 LNHDA and CDR2 SQIVND (reference sequence). Trimming removed 7 bases from V and 3 bases from J; junction bases left unmatched: 11. This CDR3 region has 16 residues. The DNA of the CDR3 is TGTGCCAGTACCTATGGGACAGGGGCCTCCTACTATGGCTACACCTTC. It specifies CASTYGTGASYYGYTF.

This clone was counted a few times. The chain is built from TRBV7-9 and TRBJ1-1; D uncertain. Germline lookup yields CDR1 SEHNR and CDR2 FQNEAQ (reference sequence). V was clipped by 5 bases and J by 0 bases, with 10 bases between them. This CDR3 has 14 amino acids. CDR3: CASSRGDLNTEAFF. DNA of the CDR3: TGTGCCAGCAGCCGGGGTGACTTGAACACTGAAGCTTTCTTT.

This chain connects TRBV9 to TRBJ2-7; D perhaps matches TRBD1 (6 bases). Trimming removed 3 bases at V and 6 bases at J, with 19 bases between. Germline CDR1 and CDR2: SGDLS and YYNGEE. There are 15 residues in the CDR3. DNA of the CDR3: TGTGCCAGCAGCGCCCAGGGGAGCCGGACAGCCGAGCAGTACTTC. It encodes CASSAQGSRTAEQYF.

The gene calls are TRBV5-1 and TRBJ2-5; D gene uncertain. Trimming shortened V by 4 bases and J by 2 bases, and 9 bases separated the two germline ends. This CDR3 spans 13 amino acids. Germline V gene lookup returns CDR1 SGHRS and CDR2 YFSETQ. The CDR3 loop is CASSLHLQETQYF. In DNA, the CDR3 is TGCGCCAGCAGCCTCCACCTACAAGAGACCCAGTACTTC.